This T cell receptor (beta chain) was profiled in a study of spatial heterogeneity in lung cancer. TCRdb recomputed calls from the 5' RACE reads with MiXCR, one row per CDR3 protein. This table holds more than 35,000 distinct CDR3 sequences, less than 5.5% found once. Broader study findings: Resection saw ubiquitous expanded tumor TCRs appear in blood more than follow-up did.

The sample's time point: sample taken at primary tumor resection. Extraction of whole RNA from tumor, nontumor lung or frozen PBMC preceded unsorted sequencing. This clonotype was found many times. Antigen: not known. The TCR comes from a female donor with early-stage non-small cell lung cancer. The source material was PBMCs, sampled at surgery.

CDR3 nucleotide sequence: TGCAGTGCCCTTGCGGGGGGGCGAGATACGCAGTATTTT. This encodes CSALAGGRDTQYF. V usage is TRBV20-1 and J usage is TRBJ2-3; 9 nucleotides agree with TRBD2. Germline loops: CDR1 DFQATT, CDR2 SNEGSKA (reference sequence). This CDR3 contains 13 residues. J lost 5 bases, V lost 6 bases, and 6 bases had no gene match.